This T cell receptor (beta chain) emerged from a study of cytomegalovirus exposure and HLA in healthy donors. About this clone: Its antigen is unknown.

Profiling relied on immunoSEQ multiplex PCR, and the TCRdb table lists in-frame clones only, not all of them. Of 200,000 to 300,000 clones listed, approximately 86% are singletons. Findings and limits, study-wide: In vitro data verified a few CMV-associated chains as specific for CMV antigens. Within the roughly 120 validation repertoires, first-cohort TCR clusters tended to co-occur, according to a later analysis. It was fewer than 200 TCR beta chains that were listed as cytomegalovirus-associated.

The CDR3 consists of 22 residues. Unmatched junction bases numbered 22, after V lost 0 bases and J lost 0 bases. Germline CDR1 and CDR2: SGHRS and YFSETQ. J is TRBJ2-3 and V is TRBV5-1; 7 positions agree with TRBD2. Sequencing was carried out using PBMCs. The receptor was derived from a woman in her twenties or thirties in good health and CMV-seropositive. This CDR3 is CASSLAVIVAGVTETSTDTQYF. The CDR3 region has the DNA TGCGCCAGCAGCTTGGCAGTCATTGTAGCGGGCGTCACTGAAACTAGCACAGATACGCAGTATTTT.